This T cell receptor (beta chain) comes out of a study of blood T cell repertoires in COVID-19. TCRdb's table, derived via immunoSEQ multiplex PCR, lists solely in-frame clones and lacks some. In the table there are 90,000 or so clones, approximately 90% of which are singletons. The CDR3 is 14 residues long. With 0 bases removed from V and 1 base from J, the gap between germline ends came to 7 bases. Germline lookup yields CDR1 SGDLS and CDR2 YYNGEE. The chain recombines TRBV9 with TRBJ1-1; no definite D call. This sequence originates from a man between 60 and 70 years old with acute or convalescent COVID-19. Sequenced material: peripheral blood. CDR3 loop: CASSVVPGNTEAFF. CDR3 DNA sequence: TGTGCCAGCAGCGTAGTACCCGGGAACACTGAAGCTTTCTTT.